Each of the 14 T cell receptor beta chains below was sequenced from the same sample in a study of PD-1 blockade in classical Hodgkin lymphoma. Specified time point: newly diagnosed, previously untreated cHL patient sample. Method: immunoSEQ multiplex PCR; TCRdb's copy keeps in-frame clones and lacks some. This sample has some 21,000 clones; roughly 94% occur once, and the top ten carry 4.5% to 6.5%. Sequences were obtained from peripheral blood mononuclear cells (PBMCs). The source of these receptors is a human donor with classical Hodgkin lymphoma.

This chain links TRBV28 with TRBJ1-2; D is perhaps TRBD1 (5 bases). This CDR3 comprises 15 residues. Germline values: CDR1 MDHEN, CDR2 SYDVKM. Trimming took 3 bases from V and 8 from J, leaving 19 bases between them. The CDR3 DNA reads as TGTGCCAGCAGTTTCCCCCCCGCGACAGTATCCGGCTACACCTTC. It codes for CASSFPPATVSGYTF.

The chain has TRBV9 and TRBJ2-5; 7 bases map to TRBD2. The V gene's germline CDR1 is SGDLS and CDR2 YYNGEE. This CDR3 contains 15 residues. V was clipped by 0 bases and J by 3 bases; unmatched bases: 5. The CDR3 bases are TGTGCCAGCAGCGTAGAGGCGGGGGTAAAAGAGACCCAGTACTTC. Protein: CASSVEAGVKETQYF.

V is TRBV28 and J is TRBJ1-1; 9 bases align to TRBD1. The germline V gene has CDR1 MDHEN and CDR2 SYDVKM. Germline trimming cut 3 bases from V and 1 base from J; bases unmatched to any gene: 6. There are 16 residues in the CDR3. The CDR3 here is CASSFPRQGGNTEAFF. The CDR3 DNA follows: TGTGCCAGCAGTTTCCCTAGACAGGGGGGGAACACTGAAGCTTTCTTT.

Only one count was recorded for this clone. This chain uses TRBV11-2 with TRBJ2-7, with D possibly TRBD2 on 7 matching bases. This CDR3 comprises 17 residues. Germline V gene lookup returns CDR1 SGHAT and CDR2 FQNNGV. The V gene lost 1 base and the J gene lost 4 bases, with 20 bases spanning the gap. In DNA, the CDR3 is TGTGCCAGCAGCTTAGTAGGAGGGGGGGTTAGTCTATACGAGCAGTACTTC. It yields the protein CASSLVGGGVSLYEQYF.

The chain carries TRBV19 and TRBJ1-4; maybe TRBD1 (5 bases). The CDR3 sequence is 16 residues long. V was cut by 3 bases and J by 6 bases, with 17 bases left in between. Germline CDR1 reads LNHDA; CDR2 reads SQIVND (reference sequence). The chain's CDR3 is CASSMGRSGRDEKLFF. CDR3 nucleotides: TGTGCCAGTAGTATGGGTCGTTCAGGGAGGGATGAAAAACTGTTTTTT.

The rearrangement joins TRBV6-5 to TRBJ1-1; D is possibly TRBD1 (5 bases). This CDR3 comprises 14 residues. Trimming removed 7 bases at V and 4 bases at J, with 16 bases between. The germline V gene encodes CDR1 MNHEY and CDR2 SVGAGI. CDR3 coding DNA: TGTGCCAGCACGGGGCAGTGGGGGAGCACTGAAGCTTTCTTT. Encoded protein: CASTGQWGSTEAFF.

The table lists this clone with a count of one. The chain carries TRBV5-1 and TRBJ2-1; D is undetermined. V shed 1 base and J shed 9 bases, with 8 bases lying between them. Per the germline V gene, CDR1 is SGHRS and CDR2 is YFSETQ. The CDR3 has 12 amino acids. The CDR3 spells CASSLRAAEQFF. The CDR3 bases are TGCGCCAGCAGCTTGAGGGCCGCTGAGCAGTTCTTC.

The chain links TRBV12-5 to TRBJ2-2; the match to TRBD2 covers 7 bases. V dropped 3 bases and J dropped 0; count of bases not matched to a gene: 13. Germline assignment: CDR1 LGHNT and CDR2 FRNRAP. The CDR3 consists of 19 residues. CDR3: CASGFSRDYNHPNTGELFF. CDR3 DNA: TGTGCTAGTGGTTTCTCGAGGGACTATAACCACCCGAACACCGGGGAGCTGTTTTTT. The variable domain in full, completed from reference TRBV12-5 and TRBJ2-2, reads DARVTQTPRHKVTEMGQEVTMRCQPILGHNTVFWYRQTMMQGLELLAYFRNRAPLDDSGMPKDRFSAEMPDATLATLKIQPSEPRDSAVYFCASGFSRDYNHPNTGELFFGEGSRLTVL.

With respect to this clone: The identical CDR3 is also encoded by other nucleotide sequences in the sample. The genes are TRBV5-5 and TRBJ1-5; 7 bases match TRBD1. The germline CDR1 and CDR2 sequences are SGHKS and YYEKEE (reference sequence). The CDR3 loop spans 15 amino acids. With V trimmed by 3 bases and J by 1 base, 4 bases remained unmatched. The CDR3: CASSSGQASNQPQHF. CDR3 in DNA: TGTGCCAGCAGCTCCGGACAGGCCAGCAATCAGCCCCAGCATTTT.

V is TRBV5-8 and J is TRBJ2-3; D may be TRBD1 (6 bases). Germline V gene sequence: CDR1 SGHTS, CDR2 YDEGEE. The CDR3 is 15 residues long. Between the trimmed V and J ends, which lost 4 bases and 4 bases, there was a span of 16 bases. The CDR3 DNA is TGTGCCAGCAGCCGACAGGTGTCCATTTCAGATACGCAGTATTTT. Encoded protein: CASSRQVSISDTQYF.

This chain uses TRBV19 with TRBJ1-1; possible D gene TRBD1, 5 bases. The CDR3 runs to 17 residues. Trimming shortened V by 3 bases and J by 0 bases, and 17 bases separated the two germline ends. Germline CDR1 and CDR2: LNHDA and SQIVND (reference sequence). The CDR3 DNA is TGTGCCAGTAGTATTGGGGCCTTTGGGGGGATGAACACTGAAGCTTTCTTT. As protein: CASSIGAFGGMNTEAFF.

V gene TRBV4-3 combines with J gene TRBJ2-4; 10 bases align to TRBD2. V gave up 1 base and J gave up 3 bases; unmatched junction bases: 6. Germline CDR1 and CDR2: LGHNA and YSLEER. The CDR3 is 17 residues long. The CDR3 region has the DNA TGCGCCAGCAGCCAAGGCCTAGCGGGGGATGGCAAAAACATTCAGTACTTC. Protein: CASSQGLAGDGKNIQYF.

This chain joins TRBV5-1 and TRBJ1-1, with 8 nucleotides matching TRBD1. The germline V gene has CDR1 SGHRS and CDR2 YFSETQ. Losses at the gene ends were 0 bases for V and 3 bases for J; bases not matched to a gene: 19. CDR3 size: 20 residues. The CDR3 bases are TGCGCCAGCAGCTTGGCCAACACTACCCTACAGGGGGTTGGATACACTGAAGCTTTCTTT. It is translated as CASSLANTTLQGVGYTEAFF.

V gene TRBV27 combines with J gene TRBJ2-5; TRBD1 aligns across 7 bases. The V segment lost 4 bases and the J segment 5 bases; nucleotides outside the gene matches: 13. This CDR3 has 16 amino acids. Germline V gene lookup returns CDR1 MNHEY and CDR2 SMNVEV (reference sequence). CDR3 nucleotides: TGTGCCAGCAGTTCCCTCACAGGGGTGGTGGGGGAGACCCAGTACTTC. This encodes CASSSLTGVVGETQYF.